This T cell receptor beta chain was recorded in a study of blood T cell repertoires in COVID-19. Study-wide context: Sites in the United States, Italy and Spain provided acute and convalescent COVID-19 samples.

Germline V gene sequence: CDR1 LGHDT, CDR2 YNNKEL (reference sequence). This CDR3 region has 14 residues. J gave up 2 bases and V 5 bases, and 4 bases lay outside the gene matches. Per the authors' pipeline: Reference gene primer amplification yielded estimated nucleated cell counts. The table came from immunoSEQ multiplex PCR; TCRdb's copy has only in-frame clones and leaves some out. V, J and clone size derive from that table, while D and trimming were established from the DNA sequence. The sample includes a few hundred thousand clones, 75% to 85% seen only once; the top ten take 7.5% to 10%. Cohorts were determined from participant-reported clinical history.

The receptor comes from a man in his forties or fifties who had recovered from COVID-19. Sequencing input: PBMCs or T cells enriched from blood (not recorded which). The chain has TRBV3-1 (or the pseudogene TRBV3-2) and TRBJ2-7; TRBD2 matches 9 bases. The CDR3 DNA reads as TGTGCCAGCAGCGTTAGCGGGGGACCCTACGAGCAGTACTTC. Translating it yields CASSVSGGPYEQYF.